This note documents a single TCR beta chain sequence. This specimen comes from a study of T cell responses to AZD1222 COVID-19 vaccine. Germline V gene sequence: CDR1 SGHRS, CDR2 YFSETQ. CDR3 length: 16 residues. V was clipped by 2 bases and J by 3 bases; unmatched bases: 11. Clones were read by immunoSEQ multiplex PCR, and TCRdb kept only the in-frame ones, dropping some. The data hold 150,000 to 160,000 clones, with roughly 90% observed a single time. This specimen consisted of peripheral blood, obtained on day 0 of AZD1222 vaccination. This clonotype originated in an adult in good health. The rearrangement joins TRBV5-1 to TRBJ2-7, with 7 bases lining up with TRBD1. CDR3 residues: CASSFLPSGTDYEQYF. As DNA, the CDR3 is TGCGCCAGCAGCTTTCTCCCGTCGGGGACAGACTACGAGCAGTACTTC.